Shown below are 32 T cell receptor beta chains from a single sample sequenced in a study of blood T cells in healthy people across ages. A second PCR, run for 7 to 11 cycles, used a sample-barcoded 5' primer plus a J-beta primer mix. TCRdb analysed the 5' RACE reads with MiXCR anew, one entry per CDR3 protein. This table has some 760,000 distinct CDR3 sequences, 20% to 30% appearing once. The same sample was also used in a study of T cells of mothers and their children.

Material for sequencing was blood. These receptors were taken from a boy aged 5-17 years in good health.

This clonotype was seen only a few times. The junction shows a germline mismatch at one end, possibly a read error. V is TRBV7-9 and J is TRBJ2-7; D unresolved. CDR3 length: 13 amino acids. Germline V gene data show CDR1 as SEHNR and CDR2 as FQNEAQ (reference sequence). The DNA for the CDR3 is TGTGCCAACAGCTTAGGGCCAGTCTACGAGCAGTACTTC. Translated: CANSLGPVYEQYF.

The genes are TRBV28 and TRBJ2-2, with TRBD2 matching 10 bases. Germline V lookup: CDR1 MDHEN, CDR2 SYDVKM. CDR3 length equals 18 residues. Unmatched junction bases numbered 13, after V lost 5 bases and J lost 4 bases. CDR3 sequence reads: CASSIPALAGVSTGELFF. CDR3 nucleotides: TGTGCCAGCAGTATTCCCGCGCTAGCGGGAGTTAGCACCGGGGAGCTGTTTTTT.

The genes are TRBV4-3 and TRBJ2-5, with D hard to call. The J call may not be correct, given that the DNA end is closer to TRBJ2-1. Per the germline V gene, CDR1 is LGHNA and CDR2 is YSLEER. The CDR3 totals 16 residues. The CDR3: CASSQDLSGLNNEQFF. The CDR3 DNA is TGCGCCAGCAGCCAAGATCTCTCCGGCCTGAACAATGAGCAGTTCTTC.

For this clonotype: A junction end diverges from the germline sequence, so it may reflect a read error. The chain combines TRBV7-7 with TRBJ2-5; tentatively, D is TRBD2 (5 bases). There are 15 residues in the CDR3. Germline values: CDR1 SSHAT, CDR2 FNYEAQ (reference sequence). The CDR3 nucleotides are TGTGCTAGCAGCGTGGGCGGAGGAAGCCTAGAGACCCAGTACTTC. The encoded protein is CASSVGGGSLETQYF.

This clonotype was detected once. CDR3 DNA sequence: TGCAGTGCTAAAACTAGCGGGGGTTACACCGGGGAGCTGTTTTTT. Translation gives CSAKTSGGYTGELFF. This sequence joins TRBV20-1 and TRBJ2-2, with 11 bases identical to TRBD2. J was trimmed by 3 bases and V by 4 bases; bases with no gene match: 4. The CDR3 runs 15 residues. Germline values: CDR1 DFQATT, CDR2 SNEGSKA (reference sequence).

The chain combines TRBV28 with TRBJ2-1, with 7 bases identical to TRBD2. Trimming removed 11 bases from V and 7 bases from J; junction bases left unmatched: 8. CDR3 length: 12 residues. In germline, CDR1 is MDHEN, CDR2 SYDVKM. This chain's CDR3 is CAWGGTRNEQFF. The CDR3 nucleotides are TGTGCCTGGGGGGGGACGCGAAATGAGCAGTTCTTC. The full variable domain, rest sourced from reference TRBV28 and TRBJ2-1, is DVKVTQSSRYLVKRTGEKVFLECVQDMDHENMFWYRQDPGLGLRLIYFSYDVKMKEKGDIPEGYSVSREKKERFSLILESASTNQTSMYLCAWGGTRNEQFFGPGTRLTVL.

This clonotype was seen a few times. The chain is built from TRBV15 and TRBJ1-2, with D hard to call. Trimming pared 8 bases from V and 8 bases from J, leaving 12 bases between. This CDR3 is 11 amino acids long. CDR1 and CDR2 from the germline V gene are LNHNV and YYDKDF (reference sequence). CDR3 sequence reads: CATGPGYGYTF. The CDR3 DNA reads as TGTGCCACCGGCCCGGGTTACGGCTACACCTTC.

The J gene is TRBJ2-3, the V gene TRBV14; no firm D call. The CDR3 is made up of 15 amino acids. The germline gives CDR1 SGHDN, CDR2 FVKESK. Trimming removed 4 bases at V and 0 bases at J, with 11 bases between. CDR3 sequence: CASSPSLASTDTQYF. CDR3 coding DNA: TGTGCCAGCAGCCCGAGCCTGGCTAGCACAGATACGCAGTATTTT.

This sequence joins TRBV6-5 and TRBJ2-7; TRBD1 matches 11 bases. CDR3 length equals 15 residues. Unmatched junction bases numbered 1, after V lost 0 bases and J lost 3 bases. Germline V gene sequence: CDR1 MNHEY, CDR2 SVGAGI. DNA of the CDR3: TGTGCCAGCAGTTACTCCGGGACAGGGGGCTACGAGCAGTACTTC. It codes for CASSYSGTGGYEQYF.

The sample holds a few counts of this clonotype. Here the CDR3 omits its conserved ending phenylalanine or tryptophan, so a read error is the likely source. The chain is built from TRBV20-1 and TRBJ2-5; no firm D call. The length of the CDR3 is 13 residues. CDR1 is DFQATT and CDR2 is SNEGSKA in the germline V gene (reference sequence). V gave up 5 bases and J gave up 1 base, with 11 bases separating them. For the CDR3, the DNA is TGCAGTGCTCTTTCGAGGACCCAAGAGACCCAGTACATC. It translates to CSALSRTQETQYI.

This sequence joins TRBV29-1 and TRBJ2-1; possibly TRBD1 or TRBD2 for D (6 bases each). CDR1 is SQVTM and CDR2 is ANQGSEA in the germline V gene. V lost 6 bases and J lost 4, with 13 bases in between. The CDR3 sequence is 13 residues long. The CDR3 coding sequence is TGCAGCGTCCACAGGGAGGTTTACAATGAGCAGTTCTTC. It translates to CSVHREVYNEQFF.

The CDR3 sequence: CASILQETQYF. Written as DNA, the CDR3 is TGTGCCAGCATCCTCCAAGAGACCCAGTACTTC. This chain connects TRBV28 to TRBJ2-5, with D unresolved. CDR1 and CDR2 (germline): MDHEN, SYDVKM. The CDR3 consists of 11 residues. V lost 7 bases and J lost 1, with 4 bases in between.

The chain carries TRBV4-3 and TRBJ2-5; 8 bases are shared with TRBD1. The CDR3 is 14 residues long. V was pared by 4 bases and J by 4 bases, with 5 bases of the junction left unmatched. Germline CDR1 LGHNA, CDR2 YSLEER. The CDR3 sequence: CASSRSRGRETQYF. The CDR3 coding sequence is TGCGCCAGCAGCCGGAGCAGGGGGCGAGAGACCCAGTACTTC.

A few counts support this clonotype. The chain carries TRBV4-1 and TRBJ2-5, with 7 nucleotides matching TRBD1. CDR1 and CDR2 from the germline V gene are MGHRA and YSYEKL. V gave up 0 bases and J gave up 0 bases; unmatched junction bases: 4. The CDR3 loop spans 16 amino acids. CDR3: CASSQDGTDYQETQYF. DNA for the CDR3: TGCGCCAGCAGCCAAGACGGGACAGATTACCAAGAGACCCAGTACTTC.

The rearrangement links TRBV13 to TRBJ2-5, with TRBD2 as a possible D gene (6 bases). The assigned J gene may be wrong: the sequence end matches TRBJ2-7 better. The CDR3 covers 13 residues. Per the germline V gene, CDR1 is PRHDT and CDR2 is FYEKMQ (reference sequence). CDR3: CASSPGVQTEQYF. CDR3 in DNA: TGTGCCAGCAGCCCGGGAGTTCAAACCGAGCAGTACTTC.

This clonotype was counted a few times. The V gene is TRBV4-3, the J gene TRBJ2-3; the D is unclear. The CDR3 length is 14 residues. Germline values: CDR1 LGHNA, CDR2 YSLEER. Trimming pared 0 bases from V and 2 bases from J, leaving 6 bases between. For the CDR3, the DNA is TGCGCCAGCAGCCAAGATCCCAACACAGATACGCAGTATTTT. Translating gives CASSQDPNTDTQYF.

In its sample, this clonotype was seen many times. The chain employs TRBV6-1 and TRBJ2-5, with 12 bases matching TRBD2. Trimming took 2 bases from V and 2 from J; bases not matched to a gene: 0. The germline V gene has CDR1 MNHNS and CDR2 SASEGT. The CDR3 sequence is 15 residues long. CDR3 sequence (DNA): TGTGCCAGCAGTGAACTAGCGGGGGGGCAAGAGACCCAGTACTTC. It encodes CASSELAGGQETQYF.

V and J are TRBV29-1 and TRBJ2-2; D unclear. This CDR3 has 13 amino acids. The V gene's germline CDR1 is SQVTM and CDR2 ANQGSEA. Trimming took off 4 bases at V and 4 bases at J, with 10 bases between the two ends. CDR3 in amino acids: CSVAKQPTGELFF. The CDR3 DNA reads as TGCAGCGTTGCTAAACAGCCCACCGGGGAGCTGTTTTTT.

V usage is TRBV5-1 and J usage is TRBJ1-1; possible D gene TRBD1, 5 bases. CDR1 is SGHRS, CDR2 YFSETQ, per germline. This CDR3 comprises 15 residues. V dropped 3 bases and J dropped 6 bases, with 18 bases sitting between them. The CDR3 nucleotides read TGCGCCAGCAGCTCGGGACGGCAGAACAGTGCTGAAGCTTTCTTT. Translated, it gives CASSSGRQNSAEAFF. The whole variable domain, remainder taken from reference TRBV5-1 and TRBJ1-1, is KAGVTQTPRYLIKTRGQQVTLSCSPISGHRSVSWYQQTPGQGLQFLFEYFSETQRNKGNFPGRFSGRQFSNSRSEMNVSTLELGDSALYLCASSSGRQNSAEAFFGQGTRLTVV.

In regard to this clonotype: This may come from a read error, since a much larger clone is one base off. The genes are TRBV29-1 and TRBJ1-2, with TRBD1 matching over 9 bases. The CDR3 contains 13 residues. Germline loops: CDR1 SQVTM, CDR2 ANQGSEA. The CDR3 sequence is CSVEGQGLYDYTF. CDR3 bases: TGCAGCGTTGAGGGACAGGGACTTTATGACTACACCTTC.

This clonotype appeared a single time. This chain uses TRBV29-1 with TRBJ2-5; D possibly uses TRBD1 or TRBD2 (5 bases each). The J call may be mistaken, given a closer DNA end match to TRBJ2-7. Per germline, CDR1 SQVTM and CDR2 ANQGSEA. The CDR3 extends over 12 amino acids. The CDR3 coding sequence is TGCAGCGTTGGAGACATGGGGGACGAGCAGTACTTC. It codes for CSVGDMGDEQYF.

V and J are TRBV6-2 or TRBV6-3 and TRBJ1-2, with 7 positions matching TRBD1. This CDR3 spans 17 amino acids. J lost 5 bases, V lost 0 bases, and 12 bases had no gene match. In germline, CDR1 is MNHEY, CDR2 SVGEGT. CDR3 loop: CASSYSRETGRNYGYTF. For the CDR3, the DNA is TGTGCCAGCAGTTACTCACGAGAGACAGGGCGCAATTATGGCTACACCTTC.

V and J are TRBV18 and TRBJ2-5; D uncertain. The germline V gene encodes CDR1 KGHSH and CDR2 LQKENI. The CDR3 consists of 16 residues. Trimming took 3 bases from V and 2 from J, leaving 16 bases between them. CDR3: CASSPRVPGDQETQYF. The CDR3 bases are TGTGCCAGCTCACCCCGGGTCCCAGGAGATCAAGAGACCCAGTACTTC.

The chain links TRBV7-9 to TRBJ2-7; D is perhaps TRBD1 or TRBD2 (5 bases each). V was trimmed by 4 bases and J by 6 bases, leaving 10 bases between them. Germline V gene sequence: CDR1 SEHNR, CDR2 FQNEAQ (reference sequence). This CDR3 has 12 residues. CDR3 residues: CASSYKGTEQYF. CDR3 bases: TGTGCCAGCAGCTATAAGGGGACCGAGCAGTACTTC.

Details on this clonotype: A read error may produce the germline difference seen at one junction end. The chain recombines TRBV12-3 or TRBV12-4 with TRBJ2-3; D remains unclear. The CDR3 covers 12 residues. CDR3 DNA: TGTGCCAGCACCCCGGGTGCAGATGCGCAGTATTTT. Its translation: CASTPGADAQYF.

This clonotype occurred a few times. J is TRBJ1-6 and V is TRBV20-1; 8 bases agree with TRBD1. Trimming removed 5 bases from V and 9 bases from J; junction bases left unmatched: 9. The CDR3 covers 14 residues. Germline assignment: CDR1 DFQATT and CDR2 SNEGSKA (reference sequence). The CDR3 DNA sequence: TGCAGTGCTCCTACCGGGACAGGTTTTTCACCCCTCCACTTT. Residues: CSAPTGTGFSPLHF.

The chain carries TRBV15 and TRBJ1-1; D uncertain. Trimming shortened V by 5 bases and J by 5 bases, and 9 bases separated the two germline ends. CDR1 and CDR2 (germline): LNHNV, YYDKDF (reference sequence). The CDR3 has 12 amino acids. The CDR3 loop is CATSPPGTEAFF. The CDR3 region has the DNA TGTGCCACCAGCCCCCCCGGGACTGAAGCTTTCTTT.

The chain carries TRBV5-1 and TRBJ2-7; tentative D call: TRBD2 (5 bases). CDR3 size: 14 residues. CDR1 and CDR2 from the germline V gene are SGHRS and YFSETQ. The V gene lost 4 bases and the J gene lost 7 bases, with 18 bases spanning the gap. CDR3 bases: TGCGCCAGCAGCGCAGGACCAGACTCGGGGGAGCAGTACTTC. It is translated as CASSAGPDSGEQYF. The full variable domain, its missing parts supplied by reference TRBV5-1 and TRBJ2-7, is KAGVTQTPRYLIKTRGQQVTLSCSPISGHRSVSWYQQTPGQGLQFLFEYFSETQRNKGNFPGRFSGRQFSNSRSEMNVSTLELGDSALYLCASSAGPDSGEQYFGPGTRLTVT.

This clonotype was observed a handful of times. The genes are TRBV20-1 and TRBJ1-1, with a possible D match to TRBD1 (5 bases). V gave up 2 bases and J gave up 7 bases, with 11 bases separating them. This CDR3 has 12 amino acids. CDR1 is DFQATT, CDR2 SNEGSKA, per germline (reference sequence). CDR3 amino acids: CSARRGGGEAFF. CDR3 nucleotides: TGCAGTGCTAGACGGGGGGGTGGTGAAGCTTTCTTT.

The genes are TRBV11-2 and TRBJ2-7; D unclear. The J call may be mistaken, given a closer DNA end match to TRBJ2-5. CDR1 SGHAT and CDR2 FQNNGV come from the germline V gene. This CDR3 contains 14 residues. CDR3 sequence (DNA): TGTGCCAGCACCCCATTGGGCGGACAAGAGACCCAGTACTTC. Its protein is CASTPLGGQETQYF.

The chain joins TRBV5-1 to TRBJ2-3; 8 bases align to TRBD2. Per germline, CDR1 SGHRS and CDR2 YFSETQ. The CDR3 consists of 15 residues. The V segment lost 5 bases and the J segment 0 bases; nucleotides outside the gene matches: 5. Here the CDR3 reads CASRTSATSTDTQYF. DNA for the CDR3: TGCGCCAGCAGGACTAGCGCCACTAGCACAGATACGCAGTATTTT.

This chain joins TRBV4-1 and TRBJ1-1; D is unresolved. CDR1 and CDR2 (germline): MGHRA, YSYEKL. V was trimmed by 4 bases and J by 3 bases, leaving 18 bases between them. The CDR3 contains 16 residues. The DNA of the CDR3 is TGCGCCAGCAGCCCCCAGCGGGTTTCCTACGACACTGAAGCTTTCTTT. This gives the protein CASSPQRVSYDTEAFF.